This TCR beta chain was sequenced for a study of shared clonotypes between healthy human individuals. Study conclusions and caveats: Across subsets, estimated richness was generally greater for naive than for memory populations.

This clone was seen a single time. What it binds is unknown. Using immunoSEQ multiplex PCR, the repertoire was profiled, and TCRdb retains in-frame clones only, with some absent. The data contain around 1 million clones, around three quarters of them singletons. This clonotype originated in a man aged 18 to 30 in good health. The material sequenced was memory CD4+ T cells sorted from blood. Subset defined: CD45RA-negative fraction.

The CDR3 region is CSVGFEQFF. In DNA form, the CDR3 reads TGCAGTGTGGGGTTTGAGCAGTTCTTC. The V call is TRBV20-1, the J call TRBJ2-1; the D is unclear. V lost 7 bases and J 9 bases, leaving 7 bases between the germline ends. The CDR3 has 9 amino acids. From germline, CDR1 is DFQATT and CDR2 SNEGSKA (reference sequence).